These T cell receptor beta chains were read from a single sample in a study of neurological immune-mediated disorders. From the 5' RACE reads, TCRdb called clonotypes with MiXCR, one entry per CDR3 protein. Among more than 40,000 distinct CDR3 sequences, 3% were seen once, and the ten largest hold approximately 15%. Sequencing was carried out using PBMCs. The source of these receptors is a woman in her forties or fifties with multiple sclerosis. The CDR3 runs from the conserved cysteine through the conserved F or W. Each record gives: J gene, D gene, clone size, V gene, CDR3 protein, CDR3 DNA. The D gene is left open where the match is weak. Not all rows give a size; the values are once, few, many and, for expanded clones, a class.

j_call: TRBJ1-5
d_call: TRBD1
clone_size: NA
v_call: TRBV7-8
cdr3_aa: CASTDRVNQPQHF
cdr3_nt: TGTGCCAGCACCGACAGGGTCAATCAGCCCCAGCATTTT

j_call: TRBJ2-1
d_call: NA
clone_size: many
v_call: TRBV28
cdr3_aa: CASSLRQGGSYNEQFF
cdr3_nt: TGTGCCAGCAGTTTAAGGCAGGGGGGCTCCTACAATGAGCAGTTCTTC

j_call: TRBJ2-7
d_call: NA
clone_size: many
v_call: TRBV5-8
cdr3_aa: CASSLSLGQDEQYF
cdr3_nt: TGTGCCAGCAGCTTGTCCCTGGGGCAGGACGAGCAGTACTTC

j_call: TRBJ2-1
d_call: NA
clone_size: many
v_call: TRBV9
cdr3_aa: CASSVGVGLREQFF
cdr3_nt: TGTGCCAGCAGCGTAGGTGTTGGATTAAGGGAGCAGTTCTTC

j_call: TRBJ2-1
d_call: NA
clone_size: many
v_call: TRBV20-1
cdr3_aa: CSALKWRGWGEQFF
cdr3_nt: TGCAGTGCCCTAAAGTGGCGGGGATGGGGTGAGCAGTTCTTC

j_call: TRBJ1-1
d_call: NA
clone_size: many
v_call: TRBV20-1
cdr3_aa: CSAVSRQTMNTEAFF
cdr3_nt: TGCAGTGCTGTGAGCAGACAGACCATGAACACTGAAGCTTTCTTT

j_call: TRBJ2-5
d_call: TRBD2
clone_size: many
v_call: TRBV7-2
cdr3_aa: CASSVHSGGERETQYF
cdr3_nt: TGTGCCAGCAGCGTTCACAGCGGGGGGGAAAGAGAGACCCAGTACTTC

j_call: TRBJ1-1
d_call: NA
clone_size: many
v_call: TRBV6-5
cdr3_aa: CASRYDSVGGSTEAFF
cdr3_nt: TGTGCCAGCAGATACGACTCTGTAGGGGGAAGCACTGAAGCTTTCTTT

j_call: TRBJ1-4
d_call: TRBD1
clone_size: many
v_call: TRBV7-2
cdr3_aa: CASRSGGVEKLFF
cdr3_nt: TGTGCCAGCAGATCAGGGGGCGTAGAAAAACTGTTTTTT

j_call: TRBJ2-5
d_call: NA
clone_size: many
v_call: TRBV12-3/TRBV12-4
cdr3_aa: CASIFRLGWETQYF
cdr3_nt: TGTGCCAGCATTTTCAGACTAGGGTGGGAGACCCAGTACTTC

j_call: TRBJ1-1
d_call: NA
clone_size: many
v_call: TRBV2
cdr3_aa: CASSESLVFGANTEAFF
cdr3_nt: TGTGCCAGCAGTGAAAGTCTCGTCTTCGGCGCCAACACTGAAGCTTTCTTT

j_call: TRBJ2-5
d_call: TRBD2
clone_size: many
v_call: TRBV20-1
cdr3_aa: CSARDPGLAGETQYF
cdr3_nt: TGCAGTGCTAGAGACCCGGGACTAGCCGGGGAGACCCAGTACTTC

j_call: TRBJ1-1
d_call: NA
clone_size: many
v_call: TRBV9
cdr3_aa: CASSVDQGSTEAFF
cdr3_nt: TGTGCCAGCAGCGTAGATCAGGGAAGCACTGAAGCTTTCTTT

j_call: TRBJ1-2
d_call: TRBD1
clone_size: many
v_call: TRBV27
cdr3_aa: CASSPGGLGGYTF
cdr3_nt: TGTGCCAGCAGTCCAGGGGGGCTGGGTGGCTACACCTTC

j_call: TRBJ2-3
d_call: TRBD2
clone_size: many
v_call: TRBV7-2
cdr3_aa: CASSQWTSGADTQYF
cdr3_nt: TGTGCCAGCAGCCAATGGACTAGCGGCGCAGATACGCAGTATTTT

j_call: TRBJ2-2
d_call: TRBD1
clone_size: many
v_call: TRBV20-1
cdr3_aa: CSTPGGDGELFF
cdr3_nt: TGCAGTACTCCAGGGGGCGACGGGGAGCTGTTTTTT

j_call: TRBJ2-3
d_call: TRBD1
clone_size: many
v_call: TRBV12-3/TRBV12-4
cdr3_aa: CASRRKTGSPTDTQYF
cdr3_nt: TGTGCCAGCAGACGGAAGACAGGGAGCCCCACAGATACGCAGTATTTT

j_call: TRBJ2-1
d_call: NA
clone_size: many
v_call: TRBV5-1
cdr3_aa: CASSFLVGEQFF
cdr3_nt: TGCGCCAGCAGCTTCTTAGTAGGTGAGCAGTTCTTC

j_call: TRBJ2-1
d_call: TRBD1
clone_size: many
v_call: TRBV5-1
cdr3_aa: CASSFGTGGDEQFF
cdr3_nt: TGCGCCAGCAGCTTTGGGACAGGGGGCGATGAGCAGTTCTTC

j_call: TRBJ2-1
d_call: TRBD2
clone_size: many
v_call: TRBV5-1
cdr3_aa: CASTLIRLAGSYNEQFF
cdr3_nt: TGCGCCAGCACCCTAATAAGACTAGCGGGGAGTTACAATGAGCAGTTCTTC

j_call: TRBJ1-2
d_call: TRBD1
clone_size: many
v_call: TRBV3-1
cdr3_aa: CASSQYRGVLYGYTF
cdr3_nt: TGTGCCAGCAGCCAATACAGGGGAGTTTTGTATGGCTACACCTTC

j_call: TRBJ2-7
d_call: TRBD2
clone_size: many
v_call: TRBV10-2
cdr3_aa: CASGDYRGEQYF
cdr3_nt: TGCGCCAGCGGGGACTACCGCGGGGAGCAGTACTTC

j_call: TRBJ2-1
d_call: NA
clone_size: many
v_call: TRBV3-1
cdr3_aa: CASSQGPGARYNEQFF
cdr3_nt: TGTGCCAGCAGCCAAGGTCCGGGGGCCCGCTACAATGAGCAGTTCTTC

j_call: TRBJ1-1
d_call: TRBD1
clone_size: many
v_call: TRBV5-1
cdr3_aa: CASSWDRGNTEAFF
cdr3_nt: TGCGCCAGCAGCTGGGACAGGGGAAACACTGAAGCTTTCTTT